The present entry profiles one TCR beta chain with its context. Its antigen remains unidentified. TCRdb reprocessed the 5' RACE reads via MiXCR and lists one record per CDR3 protein. The sample holds 95,000 to 130,000 distinct CDR3 sequences; 9% to 15% are singletons and the top ten take 16%. The CDR3 extends over 15 amino acids. Per the germline V gene, CDR1 is SGDLS and CDR2 is YYNGEE. Trimming took off 7 bases at V and 0 bases at J, with 13 bases between the two ends. These data are taken from a study of spatial heterogeneity in lung cancer. Study background: The donors were more than 70 patients with non-small cell lung cancer that was early-stage and untreated. Median follow-up for sequenced PBMC samples was about two years after resection, when such samples existed.

Regarding the study as a whole: Relative to follow-up, resection was when ubiquitous expanded tumor TCRs appeared more in blood.

Time point specified: blood at routine non-recurrence follow-up after resection. Unsorted whole RNA of tumor, nontumor lung or frozen PBMC was sequenced. This sequence originates from a male donor with early-stage non-small cell lung cancer. The rearrangement links TRBV9 to TRBJ2-2, with D perhaps TRBD1 or TRBD2 (5 bases each). The source material was PBMCs, sampled at follow-up. The CDR3 DNA follows: TGTGCCAGCGCAACGGGACCAACGAACACCGGGGAGCTGTTTTTT. It codes for CASATGPTNTGELFF. Looking up the rest from reference TRBV9 and TRBJ2-2 gives the full variable domain: DSGVTQTPKHLITATGQRVTLRCSPRSGDLSVYWYQQSLDQGLQFLIQYYNGEERAKGNILERFSAQQFPDLHSELNLSSLELGDSALYFCASATGPTNTGELFFGEGSRLTVL.